This T cell receptor (beta chain) was captured in a study of regulatory T cells in long-lasting Graves disease (dated by TCRdb to 2020 to 2022). Regarding the research as a whole: Antithyroid drugs had been taken for less than 3 months by newly diagnosed Graves' disease patients. Patients with persistent Graves' disease were compared with patients with newly diagnosed Graves' disease using TCR sequencing and RNA sequencing of peripheral blood. TCR sequencing covered around 13 persistent and approximately 20 newly diagnosed Graves' disease patients, some 33 samples in total. The study was conducted in China and was registered as a clinical trial.

The CDR3 numbers 14 residues from cysteine through phenylalanine. The only DNA kept is the CDR3, 42 bases in frame from the first base. CDR1 and CDR2, per the germline V gene (reference sequence), are LGHDT and YNNKEL. V drops 4 bases and J drops 2 bases, leaving 10 bases in between. Libraries were constructed by multiplex PCR. TCRdb names Illumina HiSeq 4000 as the instrument used. iRepertoire HTBI primers and Arm-PCR amplification of CDR3 regions were used to construct TCR beta libraries. Gel purification was performed on PCR products prior to sequencing. In the original analysis: Across samples, around 58 TRBV and 15 or so TRBJ segments were identified and used for gene usage analysis of CDR3 amino acid clonotypes. COPE and FqMerger were used to merge the filtered high-quality paired reads into contigs. BLAST was used to align contigs to IMGT TRBV, TRBD and TRBJ reference genes, and CDR3 was defined according to IMGT. Highly expanded clones were defined as clonotypes with a frequency above 0.1%. Shannon entropy was used to measure repertoire diversity, and the Gini coefficient was used to measure V-J evenness. A clonotype was considered public if more than one individual shared it. TCRdb trimmed the raw reads at Q25, called clones with MiXCR and kept productive beta chains. Each CDR3 protein gets just one entry, which takes the most common genes and DNA from the rows behind it. Here the V and J calls rest on TCRdb's processing, not on the authors' analysis. The sample table records 450,000 to 700,000 distinct CDR3 sequences; about 14% of these occur just once. The leading ten clones occupy roughly a tenth of the sample.

This clonotype was counted only a few times. Its target antigen remains unknown. No per-base quality is available; no much larger clone lies one base away. Sample time point, as interpreted from the label and publication: newly diagnosed GD, antithyroid drugs for less than 3 months. For both TCR sequencing and RNA sequencing, RNA was extracted from PBMCs in TRIzol. Graves' disease was diagnosed according to American Thyroid Association guidelines. Patients were recruited from an endocrinology department in Xi'an, China. From each patient, nine milliliters of peripheral blood was collected into an EDTA anticoagulant tube. Ficoll Paque Plus density gradient separation was used to isolate PBMCs, and no further T cell sorting was done. An Agilent 2100 Bioanalyzer and agarose gel were used to check RNA quality, and a NanoDrop 2000 was used to measure RNA concentration. Findings and caveats that apply to the study as a whole: Compared with newly diagnosed patients, persistent Graves' disease patients had lower TCR Shannon entropy and fewer highly expanded clones, which suggests clonal expansion. Sequencing and analysis were restricted to the TCR beta chain. Persistent disease showed preferential use of TRBV28, TRBJ1-2 and TRBJ2-5, whereas newly diagnosed disease favored TRBV20-1 and TRBJ2-1. Persistent patients shared more public clonotypes among themselves (around 3,000) than newly diagnosed patients did (over 950). The authors acknowledged the small sample size as a limitation that may reduce accuracy. The study examined only peripheral blood because the primary lesion, thyroid tissue, could not be accessed.

The same data also went into a second study, on T cells in Graves' hyperthyroidism and ophthalmopathy. The second paper further reports: A patient counted as having stable Graves' hyperthyroidism if no progression to ophthalmopathy occurred over 18 months of follow-up. Hyperthyroidism patients were newly diagnosed, with disease duration under 2 months, and aged 18 to 65 years. The study excluded patients with uncontrolled infections, other autoimmune diseases, pregnancy or lactation. Diagnoses were established on the basis of clinical symptoms, serum thyroxine and TRAb, thyroid ultrasound, and orbital computed tomography. For the first round of RT-PCR on the TCR CDR3, the HTBI primer set was used together with the Qiagen OneStep RT-PCR kit. Most expanded thyroid clonotypes (frequency above 0.001) were also detected in blood, a finding suggesting that blood repertoires may reflect thyroid immune responses. A model built on a 13 V-J signature distinguished ophthalmopathy from stable hyperthyroidism, reaching about 89% sensitivity and around 81% specificity in cross-validation and 80%/75% in testing. In validation, the model predicted progression to ophthalmopathy with just under 71% sensitivity and approximately 74% specificity, a median of 6.5 months before onset. A discovery cohort of about a hundred patients, approximately 45 with Graves' ophthalmopathy and about 60 with stable Graves' hyperthyroidism, was used to find distinguishing TCR V-J signatures. An independent validation cohort of under 20 hyperthyroidism patients and about 16 patients who later progressed to ophthalmopathy tested prospective prediction of ophthalmopathy. The 100 discovery patients were randomly divided into training and test sets at a 7:3 ratio. Thyroid tissue and blood T-cell repertoires from roughly six Graves' hyperthyroidism patients were also compared in the study. Once sampling was done, hyperthyroidism patients were given methimazole at a starting dose of 30 mg daily, whereas ophthalmopathy patients were given high-dose intravenous methylprednisolone. The libraries were constructed in a second round of multiplex PCR and then size-selected and purified. Sequencing of the libraries was done on an Illumina HiSeq2000 using paired-end 100 bp reads. SOAPnuke was used to process the raw data, with reads discarded if the reads contained adapters or uncalled bases, had a mean Phred below 15, or lacked an exact constant-primer or identifier match. High-quality paired reads were merged using COPE v1.2.5, and each unique nucleotide sequence was defined as a clonotype. MiTCR v1.1 was used to align clonotypes to the IMGT TRBV, TRBD and TRBJ reference segments. The analysis included only V-J combinations with a frequency above 0.0001, which together covered 99.2% of the repertoires. A TCS score was defined as the ratio of F50 (clonal expansion) to E x V (chaos), with BLOSUM62-based TCRdist applied between CDR3 peptides within each V-J. Welch's t-statistics and random forest reduced just over 500 V-J features to fewer than 15, which were used in a naive Bayes classifier (R e1071). No statistical method was used to fix the sample size in advance, and group allocation was not hidden from the investigators. The paper describes TCR Vbeta CDR3 sequencing of 130 to 150 peripheral blood samples, made up of about 41 ophthalmopathy patients, roughly 80 hyperthyroidism patients and some 17 progressor patients.

The TCR comes from a young man with Graves disease. Donor details come from another sample of the same person, matched by shared clones. The chain is assembled from TRBV3-1 and TRBJ2-3; possibly the D gene is TRBD1, per 6 matching bases. The material was peripheral blood mononuclear cells (PBMCs), obtained at new diagnosis, from a patient treated with antithyroid drugs. The CDR3 amino acid sequence is: CASSPTGYTDTQYF. The base sequence is TGTGCCAGCAGCCCCACAGGGTACACAGATACGCAGTATTTT.